What follows describes a single TCR beta chain. Its antigen is unknown. The data were obtained in a study of T cell clones after liver transplantation. The wider study: Liver transplant recipients had immunosuppression withdrawal attempted within 2 years. At least one year of complete immunosuppression withdrawal without enzymes over twice normal defined tolerance.

The V gene's germline CDR1 is SGDLS and CDR2 YYNGEE. V gave up 0 bases and J gave up 8 bases, with 14 bases separating them. This CDR3 spans 14 amino acids. Whole-study findings and limits: Post-transplant time points were not standardized, so conclusions are preliminary. A larger donor-reactive than third-party decline suggested partial antigen-specific deletion.

The method was immunoSEQ multiplex PCR; TCRdb's version includes in-frame clones alone and lacks a portion of them. In the table there are tens of thousands of clones, roughly 80% of which are singletons. The TCR originated in a human patient who received a liver transplant. Some T cells may have come from the graft donor. The rearrangement links TRBV9 to TRBJ1-1; D uncertain. The sample here was CD4+ T cells from blood, taken 12 months after liver transplant. Here the CDR3 reads CASSVGNIAREAFF. Written as DNA, the CDR3 is TGTGCCAGCAGCGTAGGGAATATTGCCAGAGAAGCTTTCTTT.